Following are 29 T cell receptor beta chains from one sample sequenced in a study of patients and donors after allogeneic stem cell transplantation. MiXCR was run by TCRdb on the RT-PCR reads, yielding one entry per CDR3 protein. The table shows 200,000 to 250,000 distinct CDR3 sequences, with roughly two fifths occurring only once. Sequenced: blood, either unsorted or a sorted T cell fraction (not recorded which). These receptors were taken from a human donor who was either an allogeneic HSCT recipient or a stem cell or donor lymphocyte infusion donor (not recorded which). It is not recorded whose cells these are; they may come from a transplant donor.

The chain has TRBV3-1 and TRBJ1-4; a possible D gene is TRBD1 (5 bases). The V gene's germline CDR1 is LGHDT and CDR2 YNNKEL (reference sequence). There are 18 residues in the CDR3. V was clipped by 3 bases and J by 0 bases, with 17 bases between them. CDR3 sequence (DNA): TGTGCCAGCAGCCACGGGGCGGGTAGGGGCTCAACTAATGAAAAACTGTTTTTT. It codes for CASSHGAGRGSTNEKLFF.

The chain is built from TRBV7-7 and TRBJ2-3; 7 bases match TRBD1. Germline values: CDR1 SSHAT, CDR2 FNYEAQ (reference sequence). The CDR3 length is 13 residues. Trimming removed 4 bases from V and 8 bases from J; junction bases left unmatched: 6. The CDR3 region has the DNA TGTGCCAGCAGCTCCACAGGGGACGGTACGCAGTATTTT. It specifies CASSSTGDGTQYF.

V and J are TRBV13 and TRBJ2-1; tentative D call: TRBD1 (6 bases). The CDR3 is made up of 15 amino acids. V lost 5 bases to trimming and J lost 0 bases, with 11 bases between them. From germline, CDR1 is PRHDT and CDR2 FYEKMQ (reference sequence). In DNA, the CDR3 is TGTGCCAGCAGCGGGGGCCCTAGCTCCTACAATGAGCAGTTCTTC. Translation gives CASSGGPSSYNEQFF.

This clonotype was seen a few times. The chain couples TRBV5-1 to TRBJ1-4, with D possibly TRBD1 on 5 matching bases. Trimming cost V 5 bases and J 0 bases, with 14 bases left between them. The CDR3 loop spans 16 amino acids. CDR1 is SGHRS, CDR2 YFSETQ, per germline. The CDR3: CASRPRGASTNEKLFF. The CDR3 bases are TGCGCCAGCAGGCCTCGAGGGGCTTCAACTAATGAAAAACTGTTTTTT.

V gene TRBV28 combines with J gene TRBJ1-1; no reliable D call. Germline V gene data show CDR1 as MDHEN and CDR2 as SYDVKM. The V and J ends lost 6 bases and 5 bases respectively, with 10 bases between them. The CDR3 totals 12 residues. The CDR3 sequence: CASSLRETEAFF. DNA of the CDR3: TGTGCCAGCAGCTTGAGAGAGACTGAAGCTTTCTTT.

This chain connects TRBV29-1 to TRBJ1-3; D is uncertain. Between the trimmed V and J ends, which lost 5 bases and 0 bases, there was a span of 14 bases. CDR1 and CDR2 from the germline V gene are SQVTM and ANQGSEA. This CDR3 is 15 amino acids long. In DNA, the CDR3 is TGCAGCGTTAAAGCCGGTGGGAGCTCTGGAAACACCATATATTTT. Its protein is CSVKAGGSSGNTIYF.

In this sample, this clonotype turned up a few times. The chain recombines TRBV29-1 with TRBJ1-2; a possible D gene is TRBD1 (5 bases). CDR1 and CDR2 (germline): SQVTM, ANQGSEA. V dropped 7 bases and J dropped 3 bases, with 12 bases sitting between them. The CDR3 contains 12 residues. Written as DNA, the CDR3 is TGCAGCGACCAAGGACACCACTATGGCTACACCTTC. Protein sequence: CSDQGHHYGYTF.

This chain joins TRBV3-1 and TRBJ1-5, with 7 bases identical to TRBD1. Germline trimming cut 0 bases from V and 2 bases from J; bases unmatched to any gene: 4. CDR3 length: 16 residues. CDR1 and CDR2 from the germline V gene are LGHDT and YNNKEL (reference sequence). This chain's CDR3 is CASSQEPTGRNQPQHF. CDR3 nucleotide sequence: TGTGCCAGCAGCCAAGAACCGACAGGGCGCAATCAGCCCCAGCATTTT.

CDR3: CASSLYEGASYGYTF. As DNA, the CDR3 is TGTGCCAGCAGTTTGTATGAGGGGGCGAGCTATGGCTACACCTTC. The chain carries TRBV12-3 or TRBV12-4 and TRBJ1-2, with TRBD1 identical over 7 bases. There are 15 residues in the CDR3. V lost 3 bases and J lost 4; bases outside the gene matches: 8.

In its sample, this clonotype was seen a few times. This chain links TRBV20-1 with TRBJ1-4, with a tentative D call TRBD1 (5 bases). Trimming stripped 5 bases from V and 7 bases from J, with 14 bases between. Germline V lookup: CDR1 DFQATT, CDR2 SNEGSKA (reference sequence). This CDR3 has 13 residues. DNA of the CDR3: TGCAGTGCTCCCCGGGGGGGTGGTGAAAAACTGTTTTTT. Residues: CSAPRGGGEKLFF.

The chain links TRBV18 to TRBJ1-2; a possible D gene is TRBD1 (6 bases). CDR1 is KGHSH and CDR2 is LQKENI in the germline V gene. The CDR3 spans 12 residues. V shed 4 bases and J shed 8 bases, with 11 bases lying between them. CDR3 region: CASSHREGGYTF. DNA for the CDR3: TGTGCCAGCTCACACAGGGAAGGGGGCTACACCTTC.

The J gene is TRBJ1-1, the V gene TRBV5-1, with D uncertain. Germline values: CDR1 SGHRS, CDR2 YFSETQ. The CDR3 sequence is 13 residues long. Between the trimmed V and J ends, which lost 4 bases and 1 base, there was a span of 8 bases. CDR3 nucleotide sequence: TGCGCCAGCAGCCTCTGGTCGAACACTGAAGCTTTCTTT. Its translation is CASSLWSNTEAFF.

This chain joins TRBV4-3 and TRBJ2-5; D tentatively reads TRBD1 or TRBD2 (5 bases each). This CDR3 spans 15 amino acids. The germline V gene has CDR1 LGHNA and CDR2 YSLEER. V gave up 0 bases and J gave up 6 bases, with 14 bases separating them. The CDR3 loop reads CASSQDVGVIQTQYF. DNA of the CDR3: TGCGCCAGCAGCCAAGATGTGGGGGTTATTCAGACCCAGTACTTC.

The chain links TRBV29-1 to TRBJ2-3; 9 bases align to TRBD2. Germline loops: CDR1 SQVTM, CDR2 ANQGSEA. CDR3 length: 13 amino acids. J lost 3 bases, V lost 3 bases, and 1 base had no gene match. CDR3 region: CSVETSGTDTQYF. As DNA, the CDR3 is TGCAGCGTTGAGACTAGCGGAACAGATACGCAGTATTTT.

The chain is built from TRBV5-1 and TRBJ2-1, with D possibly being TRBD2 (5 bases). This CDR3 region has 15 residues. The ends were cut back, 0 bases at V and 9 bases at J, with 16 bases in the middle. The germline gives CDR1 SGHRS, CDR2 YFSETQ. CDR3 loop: CASSLESGLEGEQFF. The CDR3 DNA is TGCGCCAGCAGCTTGGAATCTGGCCTCGAGGGTGAGCAGTTCTTC. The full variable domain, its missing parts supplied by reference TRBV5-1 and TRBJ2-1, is KAGVTQTPRYLIKTRGQQVTLSCSPISGHRSVSWYQQTPGQGLQFLFEYFSETQRNKGNFPGRFSGRQFSNSRSEMNVSTLELGDSALYLCASSLESGLEGEQFFGPGTRLTVL.

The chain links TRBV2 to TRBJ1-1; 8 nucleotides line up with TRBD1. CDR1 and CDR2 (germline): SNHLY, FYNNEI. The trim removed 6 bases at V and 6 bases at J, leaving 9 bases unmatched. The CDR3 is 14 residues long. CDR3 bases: TGTGCCAGCAGCCGGGACAGGCTGAGCGCTGAAGCTTTCTTT. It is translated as CASSRDRLSAEAFF.

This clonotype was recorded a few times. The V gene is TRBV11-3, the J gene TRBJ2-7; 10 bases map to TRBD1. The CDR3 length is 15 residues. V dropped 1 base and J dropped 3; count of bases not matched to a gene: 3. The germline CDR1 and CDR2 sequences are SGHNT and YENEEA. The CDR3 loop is CASSLGQGANYEQYF. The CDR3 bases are TGTGCCAGCAGCTTAGGACAGGGGGCGAACTACGAGCAGTACTTC. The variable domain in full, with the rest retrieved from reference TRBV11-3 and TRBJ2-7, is EAGVVQSPRYKIIEKKQPVAFWCNPISGHNTLYWYLQNLGQGPELLIRYENEEAVDDSQLPKDRFSAERLKGVDSTLKIQPAELGDSAVYLCASSLGQGANYEQYFGPGTRLTVT.

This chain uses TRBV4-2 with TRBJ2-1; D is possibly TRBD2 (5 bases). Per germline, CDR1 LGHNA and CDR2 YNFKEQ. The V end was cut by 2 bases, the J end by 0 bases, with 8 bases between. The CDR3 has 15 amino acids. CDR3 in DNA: TGTGCCAGCAGCCAACCGGGGAGCTCCTACAATGAGCAGTTCTTC. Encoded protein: CASSQPGSSYNEQFF.

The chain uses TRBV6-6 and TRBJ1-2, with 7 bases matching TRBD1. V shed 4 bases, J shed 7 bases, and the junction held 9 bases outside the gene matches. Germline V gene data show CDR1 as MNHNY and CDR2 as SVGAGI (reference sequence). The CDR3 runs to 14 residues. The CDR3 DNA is TGTGCCAGCAGTTTAACAAGGGGGCCCATTGGCTACACCTTC. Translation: CASSLTRGPIGYTF.

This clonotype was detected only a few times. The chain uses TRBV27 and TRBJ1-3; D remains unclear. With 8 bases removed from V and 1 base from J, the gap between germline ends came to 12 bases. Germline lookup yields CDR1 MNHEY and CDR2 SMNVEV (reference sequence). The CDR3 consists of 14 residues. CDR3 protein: CASALRSSGNTIYF. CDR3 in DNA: TGTGCCAGCGCTTTAAGGAGTTCTGGAAACACCATATATTTT.

The CDR3 DNA reads TGTGCCAGCAGCGTAGGGGCTTATGACAGTGAAAAACTGTTTTTT. This codes for CASSVGAYDSEKLFF. V and J are TRBV9 and TRBJ1-4; tentative D call: TRBD1 (5 bases). CDR1 is SGDLS, CDR2 YYNGEE, per germline. Trimming removed 0 bases from V and 7 bases from J, with 13 bases in between. The CDR3 is 15 residues long.

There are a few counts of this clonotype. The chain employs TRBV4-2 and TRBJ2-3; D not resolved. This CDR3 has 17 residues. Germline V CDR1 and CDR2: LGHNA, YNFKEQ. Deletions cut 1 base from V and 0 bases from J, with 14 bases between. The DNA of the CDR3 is TGTGCCAGCAGCCAAGGGAATGACGGACGTAGCACAGATACGCAGTATTTT. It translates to CASSQGNDGRSTDTQYF.

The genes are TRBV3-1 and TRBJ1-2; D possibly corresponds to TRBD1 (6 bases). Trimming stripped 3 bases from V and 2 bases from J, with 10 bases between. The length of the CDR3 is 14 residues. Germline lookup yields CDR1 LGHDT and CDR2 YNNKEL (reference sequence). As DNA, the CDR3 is TGTGCCAGCAGCCAGGGACACATCAACTATGGCTACACCTTC. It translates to CASSQGHINYGYTF.

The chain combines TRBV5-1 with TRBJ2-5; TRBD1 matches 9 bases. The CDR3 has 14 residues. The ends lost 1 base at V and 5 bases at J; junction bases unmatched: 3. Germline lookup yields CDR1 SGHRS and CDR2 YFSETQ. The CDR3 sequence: CASSLMTGGETQYF. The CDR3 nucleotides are TGCGCCAGCAGCTTGATGACAGGGGGGGAGACCCAGTACTTC.

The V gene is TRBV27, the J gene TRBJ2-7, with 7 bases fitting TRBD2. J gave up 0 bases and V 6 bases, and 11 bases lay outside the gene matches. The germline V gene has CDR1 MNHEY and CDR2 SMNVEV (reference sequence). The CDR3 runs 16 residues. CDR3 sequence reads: CASRASGLLSSYEQYF. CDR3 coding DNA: TGTGCCAGCAGGGCTAGCGGCTTACTAAGCTCCTACGAGCAGTACTTC.

The CDR3 DNA reads TGTGCCAGCAGTTTGACGGACACTCAAGAGACCCAGTACTTC. This codes for CASSLTDTQETQYF. J is TRBJ2-5 and V is TRBV12-3 or TRBV12-4, with a tentative D call TRBD1 (5 bases). Trimming cost V 3 bases and J 2 bases, with 10 bases left between them. The length of the CDR3 is 14 residues.

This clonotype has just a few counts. As DNA, the CDR3 is TGTGCCAGCAGTGTTAACAGCCGAAACACCATATATTTT. Protein sequence: CASSVNSRNTIYF. The genes are TRBV2 and TRBJ1-3; D not certain. The length of the CDR3 is 13 residues. V gave up 4 bases and J gave up 5 bases, with 9 bases separating them. From germline, CDR1 is SNHLY and CDR2 FYNNEI.

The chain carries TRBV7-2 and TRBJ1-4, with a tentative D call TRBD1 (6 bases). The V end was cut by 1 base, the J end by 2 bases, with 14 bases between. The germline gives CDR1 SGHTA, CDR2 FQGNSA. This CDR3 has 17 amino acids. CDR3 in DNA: TGTGCCAGCAGCTTAGATGGGGGGCGGCTCACTAATGAAAAACTGTTTTTT. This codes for CASSLDGGRLTNEKLFF. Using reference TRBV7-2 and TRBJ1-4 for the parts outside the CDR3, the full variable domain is GAGVSQSPSNKVTEKGKDVELRCDPISGHTALYWYRQSLGQGLEFLIYFQGNSAPDKSGLPSDRFSAERTGGSVSTLTIQRTQQEDSAVYLCASSLDGGRLTNEKLFFGSGTQLSVL.

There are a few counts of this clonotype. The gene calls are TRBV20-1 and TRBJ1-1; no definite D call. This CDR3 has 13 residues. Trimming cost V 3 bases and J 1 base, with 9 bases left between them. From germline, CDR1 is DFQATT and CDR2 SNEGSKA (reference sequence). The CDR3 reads CSASQEPNTEAFF. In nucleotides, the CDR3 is TGCAGTGCTAGTCAAGAGCCGAACACTGAAGCTTTCTTT.